This record concerns one T cell receptor (beta chain) sequence. This entry is derived from a study of blood T cell repertoires in COVID-19. Overall study context: There were acute and convalescent COVID-19 samples, and they came from the United States, Italy and Spain. T cells, B-cell-depleted T cells, or PBMCs provided the cDNA or gDNA that served as material.

In the authors' workflow: Quantification of nucleated cells was approximated via reference gene primer amplification. Clones were read by immunoSEQ multiplex PCR, and TCRdb kept only the in-frame ones, dropping some. That table gives V, J and clone size, and the DNA gave D and trimming. The table records around 82,000 clones, 75% to 90% of them present only once. The Seattle patients, enrolled during active infection, were followed longitudinally. The sequence was collected from an elderly man with COVID-19, enrolled during active disease. Input material: peripheral blood.

CDR3 in DNA: TGTGCCAGCAGCCAATCCCGGCCGGGACAGGGGTTCAATTCACCCCTCCACTTT. Its translation: CASSQSRPGQGFNSPLHF. The chain has TRBV7-2 and TRBJ1-6, with TRBD1 matching 10 bases. The junction had 14 bases not matched to a gene; V was cut back by 5 bases and J by 7 bases. Germline V gene sequence: CDR1 SGHTA, CDR2 FQGNSA. There are 18 residues in the CDR3.